The 16 T cell receptor beta chains given below trace back to one sample, sequenced in a study of blood T cell repertoires in COVID-19. Sequencing was performed with immunoSEQ multiplex PCR; in TCRdb, only in-frame clones are kept and a portion is missing. The data contain 200,000 to 300,000 clones, about four fifths of them singletons. What was sequenced was peripheral blood. These receptors all come from a man aged 45-60 years with acute or convalescent COVID-19.

The chain uses TRBV9 and TRBJ1-2, with D tentatively TRBD1 (6 bases). Germline lookup yields CDR1 SGDLS and CDR2 YYNGEE. Trimming took off 1 base at V and 6 bases at J, with 16 bases between the two ends. The CDR3 runs 15 residues. The CDR3 DNA sequence: TGTGCCAGCAGCGTAAGGCAGGGGACCTCCGATGGCTACACCTTC. Its protein is CASSVRQGTSDGYTF.

This clone was picked up a small number of times. The V gene is TRBV5-4, the J gene TRBJ1-3; D possibly corresponds to TRBD1 (6 bases). There are 15 residues in the CDR3. The germline V gene has CDR1 SGHNT and CDR2 YYREEE (reference sequence). V was pared by 4 bases and J by 0 bases, with 11 bases between. Written as DNA, the CDR3 is TGTGCCAGCAGCGCATGGACAGCCTCTGGAAACACCATATATTTT. Translated: CASSAWTASGNTIYF.

This clone has a single count. This chain connects TRBV12-3 or TRBV12-4 to TRBJ1-2; a possible D gene is TRBD1 (6 bases). This CDR3 contains 13 residues. Trimming stripped 3 bases from V and 7 bases from J, with 12 bases between. The CDR3 region is CASSLGGRGGYTF. The CDR3 DNA follows: TGTGCCAGCAGTTTGGGTGGCAGGGGTGGCTACACCTTC.

V and J are TRBV5-5 and TRBJ1-5; no firm D call. The CDR3 has 13 amino acids. CDR1 and CDR2 from the germline V gene are SGHKS and YYEKEE (reference sequence). V dropped 4 bases and J dropped 5 bases, with 10 bases sitting between them. The CDR3 is CASSPDSDQPQHF. The CDR3 DNA reads as TGTGCCAGCAGCCCGGACTCAGATCAGCCCCAGCATTTT. Full variable domain (remainder filled in from reference TRBV5-5 and TRBJ1-5): DAGVTQSPTHLIKTRGQQVTLRCSPISGHKSVSWYQQVLGQGPQFIFQYYEKEERGRGNFPDRFSARQFPNYSSELNVNALLLGDSALYLCASSPDSDQPQHFGDGTRLSIL.

The rearrangement uses TRBV10-1 and TRBJ2-7, with D perhaps matching TRBD1 (5 bases). Trimming removed 5 bases at V and 2 bases at J, with 10 bases between. Germline-derived CDR1 and CDR2 are WNHNN and SYGVQD (reference sequence). The CDR3 loop spans 13 amino acids. This CDR3 is CASSHGQAYEQYF. DNA of the CDR3: TGCGCCAGCAGTCATGGACAAGCCTACGAGCAGTACTTC.

The V call is TRBV7-2, the J call TRBJ2-3, with D maybe TRBD2 (5 bases). Germline V gene sequence: CDR1 SGHTA, CDR2 FQGNSA. Trimming pared 2 bases from V and 5 bases from J, leaving 14 bases between. The CDR3 length is 15 residues. CDR3 residues: CASSLIGVPGDTQYF. The CDR3 region has the DNA TGTGCCAGCAGCTTAATCGGGGTTCCCGGAGATACGCAGTATTTT. The full variable domain, completed using reference TRBV7-2 and TRBJ2-3, is GAGVSQSPSNKVTEKGKDVELRCDPISGHTALYWYRQSLGQGLEFLIYFQGNSAPDKSGLPSDRFSAERTGGSVSTLTIQRTQQEDSAVYLCASSLIGVPGDTQYFGPGTRLTVL.

The CDR3 DNA reads TGTGCCAGCAGCTCACTAGCGGGAGGGTCCGGGGAGCTGTTTTTT. It yields the protein CASSSLAGGSGELFF. V usage is TRBV7-2 and J usage is TRBJ2-2, with TRBD2 matching 13 bases. Looked up from germline, CDR1 is SGHTA and CDR2 is FQGNSA. With 4 bases clipped from V and 6 bases from J, the junction kept 2 bases outside the gene matches. The length of the CDR3 is 15 residues.

The chain couples TRBV5-6 to TRBJ2-2; D remains ambiguous. The V end lost 0 bases, the J end lost 6 bases, and 12 bases lay between the germline ends. Germline loops: CDR1 SGHDT, CDR2 YYEEEE. The CDR3 spans 15 residues. CDR3 DNA sequence: TGTGCCAGCAGCTTGGCCCCTACAGCTCCCGGGGAGCTGTTTTTT. Its translation: CASSLAPTAPGELFF.

The chain joins TRBV7-6 to TRBJ2-1, with D perhaps matching TRBD2 (6 bases). Germline V gene lookup returns CDR1 SGHVS and CDR2 FNYEAQ. CDR3 length equals 15 residues. V was trimmed by 4 bases and J by 5 bases, leaving 15 bases between them. The CDR3 DNA follows: TGTGCCAGCAGCTCTCGACAGTCGGGGGACAATGAGCAGTTCTTC. Translated: CASSSRQSGDNEQFF.

The chain has TRBV18 and TRBJ2-7; 11 bases map to TRBD1. V gave up 6 bases and J gave up 6 bases; unmatched junction bases: 10. The CDR3 runs 15 residues. CDR1 KGHSH and CDR2 LQKENI come from the germline V gene. The CDR3 reads CASSSAGTGGGEQYF. The CDR3 coding sequence is TGTGCCAGCTCGTCCGCCGGGACAGGGGGAGGCGAGCAGTACTTC.

The V gene is TRBV18, the J gene TRBJ1-5; D is perhaps TRBD1 (5 bases). This CDR3 contains 15 residues. V dropped 2 bases and J dropped 2 bases, with 10 bases sitting between them. Germline V gene lookup returns CDR1 KGHSH and CDR2 LQKENI. CDR3: CASSPGAVGNQPQHF. CDR3 sequence (DNA): TGTGCCAGCTCACCAGGGGCCGTGGGCAATCAGCCCCAGCATTTT. Variable domain in full (rest from reference TRBV18 and TRBJ1-5): NAGVMQNPRHLVRRRGQEARLRCSPMKGHSHVYWYRQLPEEGLKFMVYLQKENIIDESGMPKERFSAEFPKEGPSILRIQQVVRGDSAAYFCASSPGAVGNQPQHFGDGTRLSIL.

The chain uses TRBV20-1 and TRBJ2-3; D unclear. The CDR3 runs 11 residues. With 6 bases removed from V and 8 bases from J, the gap between germline ends came to 12 bases. Germline lookup yields CDR1 DFQATT and CDR2 SNEGSKA (reference sequence). CDR3 sequence reads: CSATFGLTQYF. The DNA for the CDR3 is TGCAGTGCGACCTTTGGGCTTACGCAGTATTTT.

The chain employs TRBV28 and TRBJ2-3; 7 positions match TRBD1. V shed 8 bases, J shed 4 bases, and the junction held 9 bases outside the gene matches. The CDR3 has 14 amino acids. CDR1 and CDR2 (germline): MDHEN, SYDVKM. DNA of the CDR3: TGTGCCAGCGGCCTTACAGGGGTTCCAGATACGCAGTATTTT. Its protein product is CASGLTGVPDTQYF.

The CDR3 here is CASRTAGTAYGYTF. The CDR3 DNA is TGTGCCAGTAGGACCGCCGGGACAGCCTATGGCTACACCTTC. The chain uses TRBV19 and TRBJ1-2, with TRBD1 matching 7 bases. Germline V lookup: CDR1 LNHDA, CDR2 SQIVND (reference sequence). The CDR3 extends over 14 amino acids. J gave up 4 bases and V 6 bases, and 8 bases lay outside the gene matches.

The V call is TRBV7-9, the J call TRBJ1-5, with 11 bases aligning to TRBD1. Germline CDR1 is SEHNR and CDR2 is FQNEAQ (reference sequence). This CDR3 is 17 amino acids long. Unmatched junction bases numbered 2, after V lost 1 base and J lost 0 bases. In DNA, the CDR3 is TGTGCCAGCAGCTTAGGGACAGGGGGCATTAGCAATCAGCCCCAGCATTTT. Residues: CASSLGTGGISNQPQHF.

The chain combines TRBV29-1 with TRBJ2-1; tentatively, D is TRBD2 (6 bases). The CDR3 totals 13 residues. Deletions cut 7 bases from V and 4 bases from J, with 14 bases between. In germline, CDR1 is SQVTM, CDR2 ANQGSEA. The CDR3 sequence: CSAQEGEYNEQFF. The CDR3 DNA sequence: TGCAGCGCCCAGGAGGGAGAGTACAATGAGCAGTTCTTC.